The clone carrying this T cell receptor beta chain was seen only once. Authors' analysis steps: By means of reference gene primer amplification, nucleated cell counts were estimated. Produced via immunoSEQ multiplex PCR; TCRdb's table is partial and in-frame only. V and J calls and clone size come straight from that table; D and trimming were deduced from the DNA. Among approximately 67,000 clones listed, 90% to 95% were seen once. This sample stems from a study of blood T cell repertoires in COVID-19. Whole-study context: Specimens from acute and convalescent COVID-19 originated in the United States, Italy and Spain. From T cells, B-cell-depleted T cells, or PBMCs came the material, which was cDNA or gDNA.

This CDR3 region has 16 residues. The V gene's germline CDR1 is SGHRS and CDR2 YFSETQ. V shed 0 bases, J shed 1 base, and the junction held 3 bases outside the gene matches. Sequencing used peripheral blood. The chain employs TRBV5-1 and TRBJ2-2, with 7 bases that match TRBD2. The sequence was obtained from a human donor in a cohort sampled during active COVID-19. In nucleotides, the CDR3 is TGCGCCAGCAGCTTGGTGTCTAGCGGGAACACCGGGGAGCTGTTTTTT. Protein product: CASSLVSSGNTGELFF.